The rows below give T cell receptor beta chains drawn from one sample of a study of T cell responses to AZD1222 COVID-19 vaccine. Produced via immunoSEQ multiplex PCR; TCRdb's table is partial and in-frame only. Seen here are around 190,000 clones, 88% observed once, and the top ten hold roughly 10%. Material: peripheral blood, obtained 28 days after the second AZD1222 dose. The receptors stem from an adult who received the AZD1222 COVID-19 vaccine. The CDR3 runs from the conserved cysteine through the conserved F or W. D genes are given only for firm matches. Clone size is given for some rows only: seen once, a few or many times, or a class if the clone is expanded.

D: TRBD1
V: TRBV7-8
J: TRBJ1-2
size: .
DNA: TGTGCCAGCAGCTTAGCCTCGGCAGGGGGAATTAACTATGGCTACACCTTC
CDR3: CASSLASAGGINYGYTF

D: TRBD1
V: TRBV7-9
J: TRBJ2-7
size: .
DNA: TGTGCCAGCAGCAATGGACAGGCCCACGAGCAGTACTTC
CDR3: CASSNGQAHEQYF

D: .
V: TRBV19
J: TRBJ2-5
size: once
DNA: TGTGCCAGCGGACCCTCGTACCAAGAGACCCAGTACTTC
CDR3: CASGPSYQETQYF

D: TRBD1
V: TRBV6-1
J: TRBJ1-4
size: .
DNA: TGTGCCAGCAGTGTCAGCCCGGGACAGGGGGCCTCTGAAAAACTGTTTTTT
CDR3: CASSVSPGQGASEKLFF

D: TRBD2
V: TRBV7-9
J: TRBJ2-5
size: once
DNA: TGTGCCAGCAGCCGTGGGACTAGCTGGGAGACCCAGTACTTC
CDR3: CASSRGTSWETQYF

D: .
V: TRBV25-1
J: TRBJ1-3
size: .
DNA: TGTGCCAGCTCAAGGGTGGAGCCTTGGCCTTCTGGAAACACCATATATTTT
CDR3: CASSRVEPWPSGNTIYF

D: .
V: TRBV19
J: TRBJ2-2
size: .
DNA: TGTGCCAGTATGGATCCAGGGAAAGGGGACACCGGGGAGCTGTTTTTT
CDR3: CASMDPGKGDTGELFF

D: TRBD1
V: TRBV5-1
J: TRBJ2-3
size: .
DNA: TGCGCCAGCAGCCCCGGGACAGGGGGTTCCACAGATACGCAGTATTTT
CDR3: CASSPGTGGSTDTQYF

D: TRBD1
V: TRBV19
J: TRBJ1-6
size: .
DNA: TGTGCCAGTAGTATCCCGGGACAGGGTATTTCACCCCTCCACTTT
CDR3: CASSIPGQGISPLHF

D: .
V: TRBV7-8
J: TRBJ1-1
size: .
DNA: TGTGCCAGCAGCTTACCACCGGGACAAATGAACACTGAAGCTTTCTTT
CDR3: CASSLPPGQMNTEAFF

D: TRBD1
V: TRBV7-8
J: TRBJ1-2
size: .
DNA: TGTGCCAGCAGCTTCTCCCAGGGGGGGAACTATGGCTACACCTTC
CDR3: CASSFSQGGNYGYTF

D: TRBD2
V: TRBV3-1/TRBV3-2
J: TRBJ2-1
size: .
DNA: TGTGCCAGCAGCCAAGGGTCGAACGGCGGGGGAGCTTTACAGTTCTTC
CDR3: CASSQGSNGGGALQFF

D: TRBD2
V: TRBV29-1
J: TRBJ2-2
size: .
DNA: TGCAGCGTTGAAGGACTAGCGGGGCTCACCGGGGAGCTGTTTTTT
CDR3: CSVEGLAGLTGELFF

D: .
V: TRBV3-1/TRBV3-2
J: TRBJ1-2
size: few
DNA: TGTGCCAGCAGCCGCGGTATTGAGGGTGGCAGCCCTCTTACCTTC
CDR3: CASSRGIEGGSPLTF

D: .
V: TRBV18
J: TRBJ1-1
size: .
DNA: TGTGCCAGCTCACTCAACAAGAACACTGAAGCTTTCTTT
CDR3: CASSLNKNTEAFF

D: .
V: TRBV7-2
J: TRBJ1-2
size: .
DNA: TGTGCCAGCAGCTTAATGGGGCTACCTGGCTACACCTTC
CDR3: CASSLMGLPGYTF

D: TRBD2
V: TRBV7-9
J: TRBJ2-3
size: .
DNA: TGTGCCAGCAGCTTAGGCGGCGGGGGGAACACAGATACGCAGTATTTT
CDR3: CASSLGGGGNTDTQYF

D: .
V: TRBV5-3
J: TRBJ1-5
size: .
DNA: TGTGCCAGAAGCAGAGAGGTTAATAGCAATCAGCCCCAGCATTTT
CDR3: CARSREVNSNQPQHF

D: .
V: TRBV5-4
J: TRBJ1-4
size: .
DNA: TGTGCCAGCAGCCAAGCTATATCCGGGGCTAATGAAAAACTGTTTTTT
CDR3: CASSQAISGANEKLFF

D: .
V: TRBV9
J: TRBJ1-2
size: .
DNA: TGTGCCAGCAGGGTAGAAGGCACGCACTATGGCTACACCTTC
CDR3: CASRVEGTHYGYTF

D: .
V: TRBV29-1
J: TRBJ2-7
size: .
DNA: TGCAGCGTTGAAGGCTTAGACAGATACGAGCAGTACTTC
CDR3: CSVEGLDRYEQYF

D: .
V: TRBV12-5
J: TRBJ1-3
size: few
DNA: TGTGCTAGTGGAATGACCCAGGGTTCTGGTGGAAACACCATATATTTT
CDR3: CASGMTQGSGGNTIYF

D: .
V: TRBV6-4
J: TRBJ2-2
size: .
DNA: TGTGCCAGCAGTGAGACACACACCGGGGAGCTGTTTTTT
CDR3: CASSETHTGELFF

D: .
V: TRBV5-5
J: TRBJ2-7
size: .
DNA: TGTGCCAGCAGCCAGGGACCGACAGCCTACGAGCAGTACTTC
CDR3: CASSQGPTAYEQYF

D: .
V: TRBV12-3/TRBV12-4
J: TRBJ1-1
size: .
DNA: TGTGCCAGCAGTTTAGTCGGGGTCACTGAAGCTTTCTTT
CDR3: CASSLVGVTEAFF

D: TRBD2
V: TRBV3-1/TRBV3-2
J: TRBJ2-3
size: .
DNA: TGTGCCAGCAGCCAAGGAGTTCAGCGGGGGTCCACAGATACGCAGTATTTT
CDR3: CASSQGVQRGSTDTQYF

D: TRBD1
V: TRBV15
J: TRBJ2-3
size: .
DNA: TGTGCCACCAGCAGTCCAAACAGGGGGCAGTCAGATACGCAGTATTTT
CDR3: CATSSPNRGQSDTQYF

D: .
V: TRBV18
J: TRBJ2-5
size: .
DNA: TGTGCCAGCTCACCCCCGCAAAATCAAGAGACCCAGTACTTC
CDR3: CASSPPQNQETQYF

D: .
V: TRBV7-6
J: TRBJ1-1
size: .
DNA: TGTGCCAGCAGCCAAACAGGTCAGAACACTGAAGCTTTCTTT
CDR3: CASSQTGQNTEAFF

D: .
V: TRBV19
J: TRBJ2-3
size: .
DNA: TGTGCCAGTAGTATAGCAACAGCGGGCGAAGGAGCAGATACGCAGTATTTT
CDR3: CASSIATAGEGADTQYF

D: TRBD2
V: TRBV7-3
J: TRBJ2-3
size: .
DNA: TGTGCCAGCAGTCGTCTGACTAGCGACACGCAGTATTTT
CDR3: CASSRLTSDTQYF

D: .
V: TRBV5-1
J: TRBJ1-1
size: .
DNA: TGCGCCAGCAGCTTGGCCTCGGGGACCTCTAACACTGAAGCTTTCTTT
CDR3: CASSLASGTSNTEAFF

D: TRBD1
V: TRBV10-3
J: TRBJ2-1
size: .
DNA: TGTGCCATCAGCACAGGGGGCATCGTGGACAATGAGCAGTTCTTC
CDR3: CAISTGGIVDNEQFF

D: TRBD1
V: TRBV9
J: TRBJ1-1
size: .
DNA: TGTGCCAGCAGCACCCGGACAGGGAAGGGGACTGAAGCTTTCTTT
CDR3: CASSTRTGKGTEAFF

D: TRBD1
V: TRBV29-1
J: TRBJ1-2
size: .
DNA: TGCAGCGTCAAGCTATTGACAGGGGACTATGGCTACACCTTC
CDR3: CSVKLLTGDYGYTF

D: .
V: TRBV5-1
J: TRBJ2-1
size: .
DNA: TGCGCCAGCAGCCTACTGGACAGTTTGGTTGACGAGCAGTTCTTC
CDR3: CASSLLDSLVDEQFF

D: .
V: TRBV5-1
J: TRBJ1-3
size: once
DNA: TGCGCCAGCACCTCTGGAATAGGCTCTGGAAACACCATATATTTT
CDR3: CASTSGIGSGNTIYF

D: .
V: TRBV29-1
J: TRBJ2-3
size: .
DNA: TGCAGCGTTGGCAGGGTCACAGATACGCAGTATTTT
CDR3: CSVGRVTDTQYF

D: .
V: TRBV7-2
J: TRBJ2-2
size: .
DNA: TGTGCCAGCAGCTTAGTTTCGGGGGCCCCGAACACCGGGGAGCTGTTTTTT
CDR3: CASSLVSGAPNTGELFF

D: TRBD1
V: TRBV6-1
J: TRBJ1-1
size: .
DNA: TGTGCCAGCAGTGACCGGGACAGGGGGTGGGGAACTGAAGCTTTCTTT
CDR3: CASSDRDRGWGTEAFF

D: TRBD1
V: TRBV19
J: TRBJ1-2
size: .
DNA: TGTGCCAGTAGTAGGGACAGCCAAGTATATGGCTACACCTTC
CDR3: CASSRDSQVYGYTF

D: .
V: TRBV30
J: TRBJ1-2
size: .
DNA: TGTGCCTGGAGTACTCCGGGACCCCAAAGCGGTGGCTACACCTTC
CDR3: CAWSTPGPQSGGYTF

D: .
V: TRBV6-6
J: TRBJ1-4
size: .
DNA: TGTGCCAGCATCCCTGACCCCGGGATCGAAAAACTGTTTTTT
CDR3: CASIPDPGIEKLFF

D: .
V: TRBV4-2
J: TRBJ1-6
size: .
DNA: TGTGCCAGCAGCCAAGAAATGATATCACCCCTCCACTTT
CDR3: CASSQEMISPLHF

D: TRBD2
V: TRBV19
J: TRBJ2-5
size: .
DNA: TGTGCCAGTAGTATACTGGCGGGGGGAAAAGAGACCCAGTACTTC
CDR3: CASSILAGGKETQYF

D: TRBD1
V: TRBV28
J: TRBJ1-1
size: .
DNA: TGTGCCAGCAGGGCATCGATAGGGGGCAGCGACACTGAAGCTTTCTTT
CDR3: CASRASIGGSDTEAFF

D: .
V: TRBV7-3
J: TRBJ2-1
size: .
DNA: TGTGCCAGCAGCTCTCGAAACGGTGCGTCCTACAATGAGCAGTTCTTC
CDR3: CASSSRNGASYNEQFF

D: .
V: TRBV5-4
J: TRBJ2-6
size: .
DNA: TGTGCCAGCAGCTTGCTACAAACAGGTTCTGGGGCCAACGTCCTGACTTTC
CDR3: CASSLLQTGSGANVLTF

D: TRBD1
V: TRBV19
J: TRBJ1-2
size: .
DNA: TGTGCCAGTAACCGGGACAGGGCGGAATATGATGGCTACACCTTC
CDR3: CASNRDRAEYDGYTF

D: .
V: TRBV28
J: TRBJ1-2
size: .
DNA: TGTGCCAGCGGGGCAAAATCCTATGGCTACACCTTC
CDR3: CASGAKSYGYTF

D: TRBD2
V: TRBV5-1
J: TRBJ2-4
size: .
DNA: TGCGCCAGCAGCCAAAGCGGGGCGGCAAACATTCAGTACTTC
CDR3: CASSQSGAANIQYF

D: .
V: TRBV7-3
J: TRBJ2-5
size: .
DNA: TGTGCCAGCAGCTTAAGTTCCGCTTCCCGAGAGACCCAGTACTTC
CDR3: CASSLSSASRETQYF

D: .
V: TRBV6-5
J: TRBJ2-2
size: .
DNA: TGTGCCAGCAGTTACTCGGCAAGACGGGGTACCGGGGAGCTGTTTTTT
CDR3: CASSYSARRGTGELFF